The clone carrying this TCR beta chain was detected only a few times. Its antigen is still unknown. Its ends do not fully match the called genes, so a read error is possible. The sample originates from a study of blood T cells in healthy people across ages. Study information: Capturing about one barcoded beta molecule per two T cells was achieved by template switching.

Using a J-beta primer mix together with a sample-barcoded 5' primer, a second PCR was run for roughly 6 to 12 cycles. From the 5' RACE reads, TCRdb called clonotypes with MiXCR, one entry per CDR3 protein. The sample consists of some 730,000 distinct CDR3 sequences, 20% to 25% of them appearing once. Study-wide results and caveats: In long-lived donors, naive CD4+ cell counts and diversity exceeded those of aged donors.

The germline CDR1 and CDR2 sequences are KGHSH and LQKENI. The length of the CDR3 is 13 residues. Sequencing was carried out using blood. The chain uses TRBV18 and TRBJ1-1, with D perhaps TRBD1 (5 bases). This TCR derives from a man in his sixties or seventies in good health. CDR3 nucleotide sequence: TGTGCCAGCTCACTGGACAAGTACACTGAAGCTTCCTTT. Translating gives CASSLDKYTEASF.